This T cell receptor (beta chain) was obtained from a study of CD8 T cells in ankylosing spondylitis. General observations from the study: Blood from ankylosing spondylitis patients appeared to carry a characteristic roughly 8-variant TCR beta motif. The authors found the disease-linked clones to be CD8+ and relatively rare in peripheral blood. Reportedly, significant enrichment of disease-linked clones occurred in matched ankylosing spondylitis synovial fluid.

The V gene's germline CDR1 is SGHTA and CDR2 FQGTGA. The CDR3 has 15 residues. Trimming removed 2 bases from V and 1 base from J, with 11 bases in between. 5'-RACE, quantitative and with molecular barcodes, yielded the TCR beta libraries. TCRdb reprocessed the 5' RACE reads with MiXCR, giving one entry per CDR3 protein. The repertoire holds about 140,000 distinct CDR3 sequences, with 6% to 8% as singletons. As regards this clonotype: The antigen is not known.

This receptor was identified in a female donor with ankylosing spondylitis or in good health (not recorded which). Input material: blood, either unsorted or a sorted T cell fraction (not recorded which). The chain couples TRBV7-3 to TRBJ1-1; D might be TRBD1 (6 bases). CDR3 sequence: CASSLYPDRNTEAFF. In DNA, the CDR3 is TGTGCCAGCAGCTTATATCCGGACAGGAACACTGAAGCTTTCTTT. The complete variable domain, with remaining parts taken from reference TRBV7-3 and TRBJ1-1, reads GAGVSQTPSNKVTEKGKYVELRCDPISGHTALYWYRQSLGQGPEFLIYFQGTGAADDSGLPNDRFFAVRPEGSVSTLKIQRTERGDSAVYLCASSLYPDRNTEAFFGQGTRLTVV.